Sequencing of this T cell receptor beta chain was carried out in a study of T-cell reconstitution after alpha-beta-depleted transplantation in children. Overall study findings and caveats: T cells produced anew were the main source of T-cell counts and diversity one year after transplant.

Trimming removed 4 bases from V and 0 bases from J; junction bases left unmatched: 10. Germline CDR1 is MGHRA and CDR2 is YSYEKL. There are 17 residues in the CDR3. This sample's TCRbeta library carried unique molecular identifier barcodes. TCRdb re-called the PCR reads with MiXCR, one entry per CDR3 protein. The profile covers about 980,000 distinct CDR3 sequences, with about 29% appearing a single time and about 28% taken by the ten largest. The sample holds a few counts of this clonotype. The antigen remains unidentified. The chain is built from TRBV4-1 and TRBJ2-7, with 9 bases fitting TRBD1. The sequence came from a boy under two years old who had a stem cell transplant for SCID, so the T cells may come from the graft donor. Sequencing was performed on PBMCs, mostly from graft donor cells, taken 360 days after TCRalphabeta/CD19-depleted stem cell transplant. CDR3 coding DNA: TGCGCCAGCAGCCTCCTAGAAGGACAGGGGAACTCCTACGAGCAGTACTTC. This codes for CASSLLEGQGNSYEQYF.